The sequence of this T cell receptor (beta chain) was determined in a study of neoadjuvant anti-PD-1 for oral cavity cancer. The overall study: Patients without progression got a fourth dose around day 43.

For this clone: The antigen is not known.

The study, taken as a whole, reports: Higher pretreatment blood Treg/Th17 ratios correlated with higher pretreatment blood and lower post-treatment tumor TCRbeta clonality.

Assay: immunoSEQ multiplex PCR; the TCRdb copy retains only in-frame clones and omits some. The table has tens of thousands of clones, approximately 87% seen once. This CDR3 spans 14 amino acids. Per the germline V gene, CDR1 is SNHLY and CDR2 is FYNNEI. Losses at the gene ends were 8 bases for V and 6 bases for J; bases not matched to a gene: 8. Time point given: after neoadjuvant nivolumab, at surgical resection. This receptor was obtained from a person aged 40 to 85 with oral cavity squamous cell carcinoma. The rearrangement uses TRBV2 and TRBJ2-2, with 8 bases matching TRBD1. The sample was PBMCs, taken after nivolumab (anti-PD-1) treatment. This chain's CDR3 is CASRSGGAAGELFF. CDR3 nucleotide sequence: TGTGCCAGCCGCTCAGGGGGCGCGGCCGGGGAGCTGTTTTTT.